This T cell receptor beta chain derives from a study of cytomegalovirus exposure and HLA in healthy donors (TCRdb year 2017). With regard to the full study: According to a later analysis, the 110 or so validation repertoires were produced on the same platform as the roughly 600 repertoires of the first cohort. The aim of the study was to test whether cataloging public T cell receptors could identify signatures of past pathogen exposure. A separate validation cohort of about 110 different subjects was used in addition to the 666-subject first cohort. To predict cytomegalovirus infection status, the study combined high-throughput TCR immunosequencing, statistical association of individual TCRs with disease status, and machine learning.

On this clone: Which antigen it targets is not known. Base qualities are not at hand, and no much larger clone is one base apart.

Between the V and J ends, shortened by 0 bases and 0 bases respectively, the junction contains 10 bases. Counted from cysteine to phenylalanine, this CDR3 has 16 amino acids. Of the read, only the CDR3 DNA is kept; its 48 bases are in frame from base 1. The germline V gene yields SGDLS for CDR1 and YYNGEE for CDR2. Donors formed part of the validation cohort, which comprised 120 subjects and was distinct from the first cohort of 550 to 850 subjects. Library preparation used the immunoSEQ multiplex PCR assay. The paper's data handling went like this. A statistical classification framework was built to diagnose cytomegalovirus status from the catalog of TCR beta chain sequences. The clones in this table, taken by TCRdb from immuneACCESS, are in-frame only. Not every clone is retained; where verified, under half of the shortfall comes from an unresolved V gene, and the cause of the rest is unknown. Clone size and V and J calls were adopted from that table, with D and trimming inferred from the DNA. The table for this sample lists 130,000 or so clones; roughly 86% of them were counted only once. The ten largest clones add up to around 3.1% of the sample.

Study-wide conclusions, independent of this receptor: It was suggested by the authors that the approach could potentially be generalized to other disease states and immunological phenotypes. Across donors, most TCR sequences were observed very rarely, whereas some public TCRs were present in many individuals. A later analysis lacked HLA typing for the validation cohort, so it scored co-occurrence in that cohort across all 120 repertoires. A total of about 150 TCR beta chains were listed by the study as associated with cytomegalovirus. The classifier was reported to diagnose cytomegalovirus status with high specificity and sensitivity in both the original and validation cohorts. In vitro tests confirmed that a few of the cytomegalovirus-associated TCR beta chains recognize cytomegalovirus antigens. A later analysis found that TCRs clustered in the first cohort also tended to co-occur in the 120 validation repertoires, with just under 95% of cluster scores above 0.

Recombination linked TRBV9 to TRBJ1-3; possibly the D gene is TRBD1, per 5 matching bases. The sequencing sample was made of PBMCs. This TCR came from a man between 25 and 39 years old in good health and CMV-seronegative. The sequence in DNA is TGTGCCAGCAGCGTAGATGGGGCCCCCTCTGGAAACACCATATATTTT. Its protein reads: CASSVDGAPSGNTIYF.